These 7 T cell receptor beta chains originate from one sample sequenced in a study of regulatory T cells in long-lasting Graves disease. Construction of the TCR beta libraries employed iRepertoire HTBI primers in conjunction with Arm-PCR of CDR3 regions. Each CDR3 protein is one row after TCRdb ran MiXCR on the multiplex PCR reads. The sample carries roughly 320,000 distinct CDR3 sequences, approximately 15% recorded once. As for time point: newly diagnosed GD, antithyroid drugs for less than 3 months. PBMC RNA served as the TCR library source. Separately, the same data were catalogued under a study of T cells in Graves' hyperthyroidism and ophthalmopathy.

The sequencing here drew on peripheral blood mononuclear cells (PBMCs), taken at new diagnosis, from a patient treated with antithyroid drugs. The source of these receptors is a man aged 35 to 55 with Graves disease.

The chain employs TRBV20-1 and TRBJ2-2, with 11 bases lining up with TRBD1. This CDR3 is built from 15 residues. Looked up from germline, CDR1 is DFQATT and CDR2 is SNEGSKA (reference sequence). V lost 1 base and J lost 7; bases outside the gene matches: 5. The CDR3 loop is CSARGTGGGDGELFF. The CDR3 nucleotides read TGCAGTGCTAGAGGGACAGGGGGCGGGGACGGGGAGCTGTTTTTT.

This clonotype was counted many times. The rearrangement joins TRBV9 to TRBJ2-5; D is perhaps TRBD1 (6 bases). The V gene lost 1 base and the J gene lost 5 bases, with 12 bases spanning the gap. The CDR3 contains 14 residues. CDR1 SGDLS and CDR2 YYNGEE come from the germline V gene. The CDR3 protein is CASSVSQGTETQYF. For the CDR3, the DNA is TGTGCCAGCAGCGTAAGTCAGGGGACCGAGACCCAGTACTTC.

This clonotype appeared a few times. CDR3: CASSSLRGDQPQHF. The CDR3 DNA is TGTGCCAGCAGCTCACTACGGGGCGATCAGCCCCAGCATTTT. The chain joins TRBV7-2 to TRBJ1-5; the D gene is possibly TRBD1 (5 bases). The CDR3 is 14 amino acids. Germline V gene data show CDR1 as SGHTA and CDR2 as FQGNSA. V was cut by 4 bases and J by 5 bases, with 12 bases left in between. Combining the CDR3 with reference TRBV7-2 and TRBJ1-5 gives the whole variable domain GAGVSQSPSNKVTEKGKDVELRCDPISGHTALYWYRQSLGQGLEFLIYFQGNSAPDKSGLPSDRFSAERTGGSVSTLTIQRTQQEDSAVYLCASSSLRGDQPQHFGDGTRLSIL.

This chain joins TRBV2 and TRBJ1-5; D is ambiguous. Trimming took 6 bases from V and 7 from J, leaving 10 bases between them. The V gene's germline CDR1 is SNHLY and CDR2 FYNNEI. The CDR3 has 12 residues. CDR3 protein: CASRPSNQPQHF. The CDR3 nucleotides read TGTGCCAGCAGGCCATCGAACCAGCCCCAGCATTTT. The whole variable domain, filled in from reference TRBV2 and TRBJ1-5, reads EPEVTQTPSHQVTQMGQEVILRCVPISNHLYFYWYRQILGQKVEFLVSFYNNEISEKSEIFDDQFSVERPDGSNFTLKIRSTKLEDSAMYFCASRPSNQPQHFGDGTRLSIL.

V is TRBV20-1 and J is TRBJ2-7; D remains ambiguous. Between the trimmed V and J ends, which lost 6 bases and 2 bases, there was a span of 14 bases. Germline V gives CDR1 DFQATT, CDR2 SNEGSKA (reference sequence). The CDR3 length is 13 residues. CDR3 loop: CSAGPGKTYEQYF. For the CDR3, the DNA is TGCAGTGCAGGGCCGGGCAAGACCTACGAGCAGTACTTC.

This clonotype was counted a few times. The CDR3 sequence: CASSQGAGLGGNTIYF. In DNA form, the CDR3 reads TGCGCCAGCAGCCAAGGGGCGGGGCTTGGAGGAAACACCATATATTTT. The chain employs TRBV4-1 and TRBJ1-3; D might be TRBD1 (5 bases). Germline loops: CDR1 MGHRA, CDR2 YSYEKL. The CDR3 is 16 residues long. V shed 1 base and J shed 4 bases, with 14 bases lying between them.

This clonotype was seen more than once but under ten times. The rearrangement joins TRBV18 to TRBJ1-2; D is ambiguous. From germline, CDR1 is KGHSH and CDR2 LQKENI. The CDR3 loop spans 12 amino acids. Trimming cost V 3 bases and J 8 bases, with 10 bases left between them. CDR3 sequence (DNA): TGTGCCAGCTCACCGGATGTAGGAGGCTACACCTTC. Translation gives CASSPDVGGYTF.